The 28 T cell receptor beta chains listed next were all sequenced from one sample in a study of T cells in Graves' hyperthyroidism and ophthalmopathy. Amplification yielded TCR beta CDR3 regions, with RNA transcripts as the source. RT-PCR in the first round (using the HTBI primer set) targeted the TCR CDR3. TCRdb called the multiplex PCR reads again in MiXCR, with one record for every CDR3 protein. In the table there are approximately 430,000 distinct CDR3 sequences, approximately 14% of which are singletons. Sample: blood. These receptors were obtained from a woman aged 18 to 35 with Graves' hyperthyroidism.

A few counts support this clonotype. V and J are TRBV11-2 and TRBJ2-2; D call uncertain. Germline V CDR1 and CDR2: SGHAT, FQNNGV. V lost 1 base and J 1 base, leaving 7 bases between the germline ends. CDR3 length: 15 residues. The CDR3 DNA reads TGTGCCAGCAGCTTAGTCGCAGGGAACACCGGGGAGCTGTTTTTT. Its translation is CASSLVAGNTGELFF.

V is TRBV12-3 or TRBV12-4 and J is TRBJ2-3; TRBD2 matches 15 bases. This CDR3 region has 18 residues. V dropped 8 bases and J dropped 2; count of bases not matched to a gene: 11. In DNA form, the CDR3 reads TGTGCCAGCGACGGGGGACTAGCGGGGGGCCAGATCACAGATACGCAGTATTTT. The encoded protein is CASDGGLAGGQITDTQYF.

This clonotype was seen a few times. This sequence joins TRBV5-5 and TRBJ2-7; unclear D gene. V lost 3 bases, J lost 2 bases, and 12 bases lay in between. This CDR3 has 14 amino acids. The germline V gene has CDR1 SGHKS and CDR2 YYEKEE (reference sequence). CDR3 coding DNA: TGTGCCAGCAGCTCCGACACGGGCCCCTACGAGCAGTACTTC. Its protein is CASSSDTGPYEQYF.

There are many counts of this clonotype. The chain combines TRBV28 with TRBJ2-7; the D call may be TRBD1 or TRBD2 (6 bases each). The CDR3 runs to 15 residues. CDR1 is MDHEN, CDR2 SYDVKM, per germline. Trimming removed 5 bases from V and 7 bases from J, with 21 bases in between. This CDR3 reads CASSLRGDRPREQYF. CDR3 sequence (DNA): TGTGCCAGCAGTCTTAGGGGGGACCGGCCTCGGGAGCAGTACTTC.

CDR3 loop: CASSSQSTGELFF. The CDR3 nucleotides read TGTGCCAGCAGTTCACAGTCCACCGGGGAGCTGTTTTTT. The V gene is TRBV6-2 or TRBV6-3, the J gene TRBJ2-2; D unresolved. This CDR3 is 13 amino acids long. Between the trimmed V and J ends, which lost 4 bases and 4 bases, there was a span of 7 bases. Germline loops: CDR1 MNHEY, CDR2 SVGEGT.

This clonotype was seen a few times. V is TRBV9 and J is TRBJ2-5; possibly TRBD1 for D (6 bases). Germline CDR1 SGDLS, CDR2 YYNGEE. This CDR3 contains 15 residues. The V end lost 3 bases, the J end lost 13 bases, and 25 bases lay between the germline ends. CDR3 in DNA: TGTGCCAGCAGCGCCGACGCCACAGGGTTTCGGGCTCCGTACTTC. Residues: CASSADATGFRAPYF.

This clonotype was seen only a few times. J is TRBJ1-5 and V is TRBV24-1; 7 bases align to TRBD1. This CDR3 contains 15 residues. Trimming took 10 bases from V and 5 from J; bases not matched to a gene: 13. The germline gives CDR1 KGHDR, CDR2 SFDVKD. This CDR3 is CATFDRDPRYQPQHF. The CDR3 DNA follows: TGTGCCACTTTCGACAGGGACCCCCGGTATCAGCCCCAGCATTTT.

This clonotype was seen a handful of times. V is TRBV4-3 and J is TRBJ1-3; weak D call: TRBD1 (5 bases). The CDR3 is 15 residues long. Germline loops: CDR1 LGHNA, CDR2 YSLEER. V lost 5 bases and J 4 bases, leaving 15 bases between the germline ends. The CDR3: CASSLGPGRGNTIYF. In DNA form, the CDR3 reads TGCGCCAGCAGCTTGGGGCCAGGGAGAGGAAACACCATATATTTT.

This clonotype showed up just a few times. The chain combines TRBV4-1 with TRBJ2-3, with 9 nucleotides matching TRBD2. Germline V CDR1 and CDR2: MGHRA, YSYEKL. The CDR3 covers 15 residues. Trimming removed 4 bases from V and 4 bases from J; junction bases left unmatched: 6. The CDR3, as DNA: TGCGCCAGCAGCCGAATAGCGGGAGTGTCAGATACGCAGTATTTT. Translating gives CASSRIAGVSDTQYF.

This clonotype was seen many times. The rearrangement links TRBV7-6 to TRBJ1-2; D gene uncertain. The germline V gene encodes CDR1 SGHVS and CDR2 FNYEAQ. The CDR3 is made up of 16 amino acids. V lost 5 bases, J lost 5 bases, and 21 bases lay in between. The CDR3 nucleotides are TGTGCCAGCAGCCCGCGTAGGGCCTCACCGACTTATGGCTACACCTTC. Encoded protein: CASSPRRASPTYGYTF. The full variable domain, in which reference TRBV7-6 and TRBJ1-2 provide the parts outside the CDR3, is GAGVSQSPRYKVTKRGQDVALRCDPISGHVSLYWYRQALGQGPEFLTYFNYEAQQDKSGLPNDRFSAERPEGSISTLTIQRTEQRDSAMYRCASSPRRASPTYGYTFGSGTRLTVV.

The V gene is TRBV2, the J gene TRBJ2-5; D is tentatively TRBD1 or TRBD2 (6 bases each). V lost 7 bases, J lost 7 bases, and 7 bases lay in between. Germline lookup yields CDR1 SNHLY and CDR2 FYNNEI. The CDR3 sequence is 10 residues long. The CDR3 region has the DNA TGTGCCAGCAAGGGGGGGACCCAGTACTTC. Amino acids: CASKGGTQYF.

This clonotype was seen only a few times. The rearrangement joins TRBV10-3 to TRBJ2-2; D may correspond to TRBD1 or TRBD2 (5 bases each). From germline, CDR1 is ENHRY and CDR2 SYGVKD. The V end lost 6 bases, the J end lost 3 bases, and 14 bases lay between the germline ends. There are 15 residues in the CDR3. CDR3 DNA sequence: TGTGCCATCAGGGGGGACGGAGATTACACCGGGGAGCTGTTTTTT. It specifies CAIRGDGDYTGELFF.

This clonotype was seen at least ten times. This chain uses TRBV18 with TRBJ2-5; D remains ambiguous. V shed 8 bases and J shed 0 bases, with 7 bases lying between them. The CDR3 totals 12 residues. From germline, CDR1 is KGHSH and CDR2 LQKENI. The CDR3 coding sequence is TGTGCCAGCAGTCCGAACCAAGAGACCCAGTACTTC. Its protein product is CASSPNQETQYF.

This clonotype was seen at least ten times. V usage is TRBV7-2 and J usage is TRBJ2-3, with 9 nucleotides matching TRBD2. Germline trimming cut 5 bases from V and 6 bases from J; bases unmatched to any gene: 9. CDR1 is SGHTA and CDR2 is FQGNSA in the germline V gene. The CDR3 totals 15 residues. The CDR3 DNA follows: TGTGCCAGCAGCCCCAGGTTGGCGGGAGGGGATACGCAGTATTTT. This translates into CASSPRLAGGDTQYF.

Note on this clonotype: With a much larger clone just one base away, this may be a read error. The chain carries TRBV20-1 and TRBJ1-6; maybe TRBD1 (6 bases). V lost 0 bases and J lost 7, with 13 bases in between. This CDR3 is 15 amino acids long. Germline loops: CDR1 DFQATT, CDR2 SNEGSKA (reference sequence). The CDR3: CSARDTGRGNSPLHF. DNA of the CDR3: TGCAGTGCTAGAGATACAGGGAGGGGGAATTCACCCCTCCACTTT.

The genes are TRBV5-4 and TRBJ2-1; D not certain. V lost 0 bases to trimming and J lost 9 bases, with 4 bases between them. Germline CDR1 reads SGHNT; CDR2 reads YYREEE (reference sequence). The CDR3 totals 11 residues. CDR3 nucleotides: TGTGCCAGCAGCTTGGAGGCTGAGCAGTTCTTC. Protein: CASSLEAEQFF.

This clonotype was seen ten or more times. CDR3 DNA: TGTGCCAGCAGCTTAGAACAGGACCAGGGGGGCTACACCTTC. It is translated as CASSLEQDQGGYTF. V is TRBV7-9 and J is TRBJ1-2, with a possible D match to TRBD1 (6 bases). The V gene's germline CDR1 is SEHNR and CDR2 FQNEAQ (reference sequence). V was pared by 1 base and J by 8 bases, with 14 bases between. The CDR3 is 14 residues long. The entire variable domain, with the rest obtained from reference TRBV7-9 and TRBJ1-2, is as follows: DTGVSQNPRHKITKRGQNVTFRCDPISEHNRLYWYRQTLGQGPEFLTYFQNEAQLEKSRLLSDRFSAERPKGSFSTLEIQRTEQGDSAMYLCASSLEQDQGGYTFGSGTRLTVV.

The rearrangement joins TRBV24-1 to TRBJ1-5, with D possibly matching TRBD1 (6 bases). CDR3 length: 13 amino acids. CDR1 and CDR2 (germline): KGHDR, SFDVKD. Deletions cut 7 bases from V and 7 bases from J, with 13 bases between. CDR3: CATSKQGNQPQHF. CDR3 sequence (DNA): TGTGCCACCAGCAAACAGGGTAACCAGCCCCAGCATTTT.

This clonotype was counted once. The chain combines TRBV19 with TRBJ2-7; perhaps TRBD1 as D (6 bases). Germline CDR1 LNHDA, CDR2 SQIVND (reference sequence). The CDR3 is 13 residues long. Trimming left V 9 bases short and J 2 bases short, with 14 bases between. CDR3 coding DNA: TGTGCCAGCTTGGACAGCGATGCCTACGAGCAGTACTTC. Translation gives CASLDSDAYEQYF.

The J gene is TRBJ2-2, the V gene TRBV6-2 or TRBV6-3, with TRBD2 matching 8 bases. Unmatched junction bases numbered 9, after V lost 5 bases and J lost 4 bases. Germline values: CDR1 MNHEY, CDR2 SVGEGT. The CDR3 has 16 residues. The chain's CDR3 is CASSPPRGGTTGELFF. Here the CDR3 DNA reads TGTGCCAGCAGTCCCCCTCGGGGGGGTACCACCGGGGAGCTGTTTTTT.

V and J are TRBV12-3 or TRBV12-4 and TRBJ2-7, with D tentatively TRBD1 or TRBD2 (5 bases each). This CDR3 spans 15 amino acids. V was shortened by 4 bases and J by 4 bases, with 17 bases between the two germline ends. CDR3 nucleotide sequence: TGTGCCAGCAGTTCCCTAGGGACCGGCGCTTACGAGCAGTACTTC. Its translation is CASSSLGTGAYEQYF.

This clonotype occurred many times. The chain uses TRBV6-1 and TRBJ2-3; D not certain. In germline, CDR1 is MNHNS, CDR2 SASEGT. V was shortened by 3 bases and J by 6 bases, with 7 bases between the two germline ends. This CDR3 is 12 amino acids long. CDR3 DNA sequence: TGTGCCAGCAGTGAGTTCGGGGATACGCAGTATTTT. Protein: CASSEFGDTQYF.

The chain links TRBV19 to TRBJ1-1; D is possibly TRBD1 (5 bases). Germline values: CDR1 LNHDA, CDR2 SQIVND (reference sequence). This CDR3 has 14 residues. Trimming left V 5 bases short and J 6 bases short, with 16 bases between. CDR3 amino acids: CASSQPPQVAEAFF. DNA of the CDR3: TGTGCCAGTAGTCAACCACCACAGGTGGCTGAAGCTTTCTTT.

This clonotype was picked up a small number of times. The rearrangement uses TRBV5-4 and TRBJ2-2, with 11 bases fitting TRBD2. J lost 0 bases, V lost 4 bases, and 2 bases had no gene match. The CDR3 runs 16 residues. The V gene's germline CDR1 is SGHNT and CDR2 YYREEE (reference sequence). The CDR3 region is CASSRSGRANTGELFF. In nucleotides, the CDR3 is TGTGCCAGCAGCCGTAGCGGGAGGGCGAACACCGGGGAGCTGTTTTTT.

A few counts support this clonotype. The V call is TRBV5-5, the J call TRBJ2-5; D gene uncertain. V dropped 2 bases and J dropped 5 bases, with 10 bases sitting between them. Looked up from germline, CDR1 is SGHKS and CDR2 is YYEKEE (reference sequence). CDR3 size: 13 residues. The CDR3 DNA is TGTGCCAGCAGCTTTGGACCGCGGGAGACCCAGTACTTC. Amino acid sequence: CASSFGPRETQYF.

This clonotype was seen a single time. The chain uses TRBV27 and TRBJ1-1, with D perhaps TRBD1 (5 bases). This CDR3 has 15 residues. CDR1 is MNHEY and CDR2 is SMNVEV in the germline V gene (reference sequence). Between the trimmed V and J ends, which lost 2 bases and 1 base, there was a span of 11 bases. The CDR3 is CASSLRGLTNTEAFF. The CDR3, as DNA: TGTGCCAGCAGTTTACGGGGACTGACGAACACTGAAGCTTTCTTT.

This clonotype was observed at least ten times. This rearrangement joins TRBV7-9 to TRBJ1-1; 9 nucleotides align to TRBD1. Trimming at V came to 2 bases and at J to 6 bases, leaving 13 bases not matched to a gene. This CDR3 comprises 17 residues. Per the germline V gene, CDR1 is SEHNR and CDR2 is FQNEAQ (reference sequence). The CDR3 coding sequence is TGTGCCAGCAGCTTAAAACCGGGACAGGGTCTATTTGCTGAAGCTTTCTTT. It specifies CASSLKPGQGLFAEAFF.

CDR3 DNA: TGCAGTGTTGACCAAAGCGGGATCAGCTCCTACGAGCAGTACTTC. Protein sequence: CSVDQSGISSYEQYF. This chain joins TRBV20-1 and TRBJ2-7; 7 bases match TRBD2. V was clipped by 7 bases and J by 0 bases; unmatched bases: 12. This CDR3 is 15 amino acids long. From germline, CDR1 is DFQATT and CDR2 SNEGSKA (reference sequence).